This T cell receptor (beta chain) came from a study of blood T cell repertoires in COVID-19. Deletions cut 5 bases from V and 6 bases from J, with 28 bases between. This CDR3 is 18 amino acids long. The germline gives CDR1 MDHEN, CDR2 SYDVKM. Original processing methods: Amplification of reference gene primers was used by the study to estimate nucleated cell counts. Using immunoSEQ multiplex PCR, the repertoire was profiled, and TCRdb retains in-frame clones only, with some absent. From that table come the V and J calls and clone size; the DNA was used to work out D and trimming. The table records 140,000 or so clones, 79% of them present only once.

The chain is built from TRBV28 and TRBJ1-2; no definite D call. The sequence was collected from a man over 45 with active or convalescent COVID-19. Sequencing was carried out using peripheral blood. CDR3 region: CASSTPPSPIEGSDGYTF. In DNA, the CDR3 is TGTGCCAGCAGTACCCCTCCATCCCCAATTGAAGGGAGTGATGGCTACACCTTC.